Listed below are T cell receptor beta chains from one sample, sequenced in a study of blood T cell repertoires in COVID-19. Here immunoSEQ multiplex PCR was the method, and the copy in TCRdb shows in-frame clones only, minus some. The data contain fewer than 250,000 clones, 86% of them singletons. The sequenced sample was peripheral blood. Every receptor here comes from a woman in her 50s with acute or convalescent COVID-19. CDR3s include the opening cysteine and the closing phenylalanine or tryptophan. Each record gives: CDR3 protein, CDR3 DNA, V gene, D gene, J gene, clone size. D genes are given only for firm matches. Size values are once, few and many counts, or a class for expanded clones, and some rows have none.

CDR3aa: CSASVPMREGADTQYF
CDR3nt: TGCAGTGCTAGTGTACCTATGCGGGAAGGGGCAGATACGCAGTATTTT
v_gene: TRBV20-1
d_gene: .
j_gene: TRBJ2-3
abundance: .

CDR3aa: CATSDPLTSGGTTGELFF
CDR3nt: TGTGCCACCAGTGACCCTCTCACTAGCGGGGGGACCACCGGGGAGCTGTTTTTT
v_gene: TRBV24-1
d_gene: TRBD2
j_gene: TRBJ2-2
abundance: .

CDR3aa: CASSPQSGSTNADTQYF
CDR3nt: TGCGCCAGCAGCCCGCAGAGCGGGAGCACGAACGCAGATACGCAGTATTTT
v_gene: TRBV4-1
d_gene: TRBD2
j_gene: TRBJ2-3
abundance: .

CDR3aa: CASSLEGLAGHTQYF
CDR3nt: TGTGCCAGCAGCTTAGAAGGACTAGCGGGCCATACGCAGTATTTT
v_gene: TRBV11-2
d_gene: TRBD2
j_gene: TRBJ2-3
abundance: .

CDR3aa: CASSLEGLAGSEQYF
CDR3nt: TGCGCCAGCAGCTTGGAGGGACTAGCGGGATCCGAGCAGTACTTC
v_gene: TRBV5-1
d_gene: TRBD2
j_gene: TRBJ2-7
abundance: .

CDR3aa: CASRSSSYEQYF
CDR3nt: TGTGCCAGCAGATCGAGCTCCTACGAGCAGTACTTC
v_gene: TRBV7-8
d_gene: .
j_gene: TRBJ2-7
abundance: .

CDR3aa: CASSQDSVRYTF
CDR3nt: TGCGCCAGCAGCCAAGACTCGGTTCGCTACACCTTC
v_gene: TRBV4-1
d_gene: .
j_gene: TRBJ1-2
abundance: .

CDR3aa: CASSRQDFAYEQYF
CDR3nt: TGTGCCAGCAGCCGACAGGATTTTGCCTACGAGCAGTACTTC
v_gene: TRBV3-1/TRBV3-2
d_gene: .
j_gene: TRBJ2-7
abundance: .

CDR3aa: CASSSTGTGLNEQFF
CDR3nt: TGCGCCAGCAGCTCGACCGGGACAGGGCTTAATGAGCAGTTCTTC
v_gene: TRBV4-3
d_gene: TRBD1
j_gene: TRBJ2-1
abundance: .

CDR3aa: CASSPDTNTGELFF
CDR3nt: TGTGCCAGCAGCCCCGACACGAACACCGGGGAGCTGTTTTTT
v_gene: TRBV9
d_gene: .
j_gene: TRBJ2-2
abundance: .

CDR3aa: CASRLGSSGANVLTF
CDR3nt: TGCGCCAGCAGACTCGGTAGCTCTGGGGCCAACGTCCTGACTTTC
v_gene: TRBV5-1
d_gene: .
j_gene: TRBJ2-6
abundance: once

CDR3aa: CASSQATVIGEKLFF
CDR3nt: TGTGCCAGCAGCCAGGCCACAGTGATTGGGGAAAAACTGTTTTTT
v_gene: TRBV3-1/TRBV3-2
d_gene: .
j_gene: TRBJ1-4
abundance: .

CDR3aa: CATTAGSSYEQYF
CDR3nt: TGTGCCACCACAGCGGGGAGCTCCTACGAGCAGTACTTC
v_gene: TRBV10-3
d_gene: TRBD2
j_gene: TRBJ2-7
abundance: once

CDR3aa: CASRRQGAVYNEQFF
CDR3nt: TGTGCCAGCAGACGACAGGGGGCCGTGTACAATGAGCAGTTCTTC
v_gene: TRBV6-5
d_gene: TRBD1
j_gene: TRBJ2-1
abundance: .

CDR3aa: CASSYTGFTEAFF
CDR3nt: TGTGCCAGCAGTTATACAGGGTTCACTGAAGCTTTCTTT
v_gene: TRBV6-5
d_gene: .
j_gene: TRBJ1-1
abundance: .

CDR3aa: CATSDSGPGVNEQFF
CDR3nt: TGTGCCACCAGTGATTCCGGACCCGGGGTCAATGAGCAGTTCTTC
v_gene: TRBV24-1
d_gene: .
j_gene: TRBJ2-1
abundance: few

CDR3aa: CASSKTGGLDNQPQHF
CDR3nt: TGTGCCAGCAGTAAGACAGGGGGGTTAGACAATCAGCCCCAGCATTTT
v_gene: TRBV27
d_gene: TRBD1
j_gene: TRBJ1-5
abundance: .

CDR3aa: CASSQGPSNTGELFF
CDR3nt: TGTGCCAGCAGTCAGGGGCCCTCGAACACCGGGGAGCTGTTTTTT
v_gene: TRBV6-5
d_gene: .
j_gene: TRBJ2-2
abundance: few

CDR3aa: CASSQVDSGVRETQYF
CDR3nt: TGTGCCAGCAGCCAAGTGGATAGCGGGGTGCGGGAGACCCAGTACTTC
v_gene: TRBV3-1/TRBV3-2
d_gene: TRBD2
j_gene: TRBJ2-5
abundance: .

CDR3aa: CASSLEQGAAGYTF
CDR3nt: TGTGCCAGCAGCTTAGAACAGGGGGCGGCTGGCTACACCTTC
v_gene: TRBV7-8
d_gene: TRBD1
j_gene: TRBJ1-2
abundance: many

CDR3aa: CASSNPPGGIYF
CDR3nt: TGCGCCAGCAGCAACCCGCCGGGAGGCATATATTTT
v_gene: TRBV4-3
d_gene: .
j_gene: TRBJ1-3
abundance: .

CDR3aa: CASKRDRGNLENTEAFF
CDR3nt: TGTGCCAGCAAGAGAGACAGGGGAAATTTAGAGAACACTGAAGCTTTCTTT
v_gene: TRBV5-6
d_gene: TRBD1
j_gene: TRBJ1-1
abundance: .

CDR3aa: CASSLGGSGNTEAFF
CDR3nt: TGTGCCAGCAGCTTAGGGGGCAGTGGGAACACTGAAGCTTTCTTT
v_gene: TRBV7-3
d_gene: .
j_gene: TRBJ1-1
abundance: .

CDR3aa: CASSDRVVAPPPF
CDR3nt: TGTGCCAGCAGTGACCGGGTGGTTGCTCCACCGCCCTTC
v_gene: TRBV6-1
d_gene: .
j_gene: TRBJ1-2
abundance: .

CDR3aa: CAITVAAPGTDTQYF
CDR3nt: TGTGCCATCACGGTAGCAGCTCCGGGCACAGATACGCAGTATTTT
v_gene: TRBV10-3
d_gene: .
j_gene: TRBJ2-3
abundance: .

CDR3aa: CASSGVGTSPGELFF
CDR3nt: TGTGCCAGCAGCGGAGTTGGGACTAGCCCCGGGGAGCTGTTTTTT
v_gene: TRBV9
d_gene: TRBD2
j_gene: TRBJ2-2
abundance: .

CDR3aa: CASREGLNTGELFF
CDR3nt: TGTGCCAGCAGGGAGGGGCTGAACACCGGGGAGCTGTTTTTT
v_gene: TRBV2
d_gene: .
j_gene: TRBJ2-2
abundance: .